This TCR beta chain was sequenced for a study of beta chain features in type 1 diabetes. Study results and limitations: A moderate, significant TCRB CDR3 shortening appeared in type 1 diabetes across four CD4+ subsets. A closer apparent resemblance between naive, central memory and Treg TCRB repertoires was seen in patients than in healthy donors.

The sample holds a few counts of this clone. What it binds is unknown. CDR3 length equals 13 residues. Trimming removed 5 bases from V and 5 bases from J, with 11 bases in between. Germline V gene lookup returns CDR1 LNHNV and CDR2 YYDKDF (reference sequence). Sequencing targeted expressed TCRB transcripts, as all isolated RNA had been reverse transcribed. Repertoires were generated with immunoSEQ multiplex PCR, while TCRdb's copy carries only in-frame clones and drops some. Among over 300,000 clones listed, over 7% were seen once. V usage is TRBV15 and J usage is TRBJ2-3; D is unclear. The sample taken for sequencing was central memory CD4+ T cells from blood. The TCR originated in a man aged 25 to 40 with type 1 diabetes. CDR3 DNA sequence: TGTGCCACCAGCTATTCGGTTGTAGATACGCAGTATTTT. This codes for CATSYSVVDTQYF. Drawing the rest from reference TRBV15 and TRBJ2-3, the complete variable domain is DAMVIQNPRYQVTQFGKPVTLSCSQTLNHNVMYWYQQKSSQAPKLLFHYYDKDFNNEADTPDNFQSRRPNTSFCFLDIRSPGLGDTAMYLCATSYSVVDTQYFGPGTRLTVL.